This is a list of T cell receptor beta chains from one sample in a study of immune cell composition in non-small cell lung cancer. Clones were read by immunoSEQ multiplex PCR, and TCRdb kept only the in-frame ones, dropping some. The sample shows 3,000 to 4,000 clones, nearly 75% of them seen only once. The sequenced material came from lung tumor tissue. The receptors originated from a human donor with non-small cell lung cancer. The CDR3 runs from the conserved cysteine through the conserved F or W. Fields, in order: J gene, V gene, clone size, D gene, CDR3 protein, CDR3 DNA. D genes are given only for firm matches. Not all rows give a size; the values are once, few, many and, for expanded clones, a class.

>TRBJ1-1|TRBV6-5|-|-
CASSYSEVTEAFF
TGTGCCAGCAGTTACTCAGAGGTCACTGAAGCTTTCTTT
>TRBJ2-2|TRBV28|few|TRBD2
CASSLLSSGRPGELFF
TGTGCCAGCAGTTTACTATCTAGCGGGAGGCCCGGGGAGCTGTTTTTT
>TRBJ1-2|TRBV7-2|few|-
CASSLHESYGYTF
TGTGCCAGCAGCTTACACGAGAGCTATGGCTACACCTTC
>TRBJ2-2|TRBV6-6|-|-
CASSYLLAGNTGELFF
TGTGCCAGCAGTTACCTTTTGGCTGGGAACACCGGGGAGCTGTTTTTT
>TRBJ2-1|TRBV11-2|few|-
CASSPLDSLDEQFF
TGTGCCAGCAGCCCTTTGGACTCCTTGGATGAGCAGTTCTTC
>TRBJ1-2|TRBV12-5|-|-
CASGTQTDYGYTF
TGTGCTAGTGGCACCCAGACAGACTATGGCTACACCTTC
>TRBJ2-5|TRBV5-8|-|-
CASRPEYQETQYF
TGTGCCAGCAGGCCGGAGTACCAAGAGACCCAGTACTTC
>TRBJ2-1|TRBV9|few|-
CASSVASVYNEQFF
TGTGCCAGCAGCGTAGCTAGCGTTTACAATGAGCAGTTCTTC
>TRBJ1-2|TRBV7-3|few|-
CASSLKPSYGYTF
TGTGCCAGCAGCTTAAAGCCAAGCTATGGCTACACCTTC
>TRBJ1-1|TRBV4-3|-|-
CASSQEALQSRPAFF
TGCGCCAGCAGCCAAGAGGCTTTACAGAGCCGACCGGCTTTCTTT
>TRBJ1-1|TRBV27|-|-
CASSHNTEAFF
TGTGCCAGCAGCCATAACACTGAAGCTTTCTTT
>TRBJ2-2|TRBV5-1|-|-
CASSLVGTGDTGELFF
TGCGCCAGCAGCTTGGTCGGTACCGGGGACACCGGGGAGCTGTTTTTT
>TRBJ2-7|TRBV7-2|-|-
CASRSSYEQYF
TGTGCCAGCAGATCCTCCTACGAGCAGTACTTC
>TRBJ1-4|TRBV18|-|-
CASSPSSGVGEKLFF
TGTGCCAGCTCACCGTCTTCCGGGGTTGGTGAAAAACTGTTTTTT
>TRBJ2-1|TRBV19|large|TRBD2
CASSLTSGNYNEQFF
TGTGCCAGTAGTCTGACTAGCGGAAACTACAATGAGCAGTTCTTC
>TRBJ2-4|TRBV7-2|-|TRBD2
CASSPIGGRAKNIQYF
TGTGCCAGCAGCCCGATAGGCGGGAGAGCCAAAAACATTCAGTACTTC
>TRBJ1-4|TRBV30|few|-
CAWSGQEKLFF
TGTGCCTGGAGCGGACAGGAAAAACTGTTTTTT
>TRBJ1-1|TRBV4-3|few|-
CASSQDFLQGNTEAFF
TGCGCCAGCAGCCAAGACTTCCTACAGGGGAACACTGAAGCTTTCTTT
>TRBJ2-3|TRBV30|once|TRBD2
CASRTSGLTDTQYF
TGTGCCTCAAGGACTAGCGGTCTCACAGATACGCAGTATTTT
>TRBJ2-2|TRBV5-1|-|TRBD1
CASSRRQGGTGELFF
TGCGCCAGCAGCAGGAGACAGGGGGGCACCGGGGAGCTGTTTTTT
>TRBJ2-5|TRBV5-1|-|TRBD1
CASWTTGAGETQYF
TGCGCCAGCTGGACGACAGGGGCGGGGGAGACCCAGTACTTC
>TRBJ2-1|TRBV19|-|-
CASTSTGSAYNEQFF
TGTGCCAGTACCTCGACCGGGAGCGCCTACAATGAGCAGTTCTTC
>TRBJ2-3|TRBV29-1|-|-
CSVVLRQGNTDTQYF
TGCAGCGTTGTCCTGAGGCAGGGGAACACAGATACGCAGTATTTT
>TRBJ2-3|TRBV25-1|-|-
CASSDPSGTDTQYF
TGTGCCAGCAGTGATCCCTCGGGGACAGATACGCAGTATTTT
>TRBJ1-4|TRBV5-1|-|-
CASSFTSGTNEKLFF
TGCGCCAGCAGTTTCACCTCGGGGACTAATGAAAAACTGTTTTTT
>TRBJ1-5|TRBV28|-|-
CASSFSGGGPQHF
TGTGCCAGCAGTTTTTCGGGGGGGGGTCCCCAGCATTTT
>TRBJ2-5|TRBV19|-|TRBD2
CASSRTSGSLETQYF
TGTGCCAGTAGTAGAACTAGCGGGAGTCTAGAGACCCAGTACTTC
>TRBJ1-2|TRBV9|-|-
CASSPVARKGNRAYGYTF
TGTGCCAGCAGCCCGGTAGCCCGTAAGGGGAACAGGGCCTATGGCTACACCTTC
>TRBJ2-2|TRBV7-3|-|-
CASSLTGAGELFF
TGTGCCAGCAGCTTAACCGGGGCCGGGGAGCTGTTTTTT
>TRBJ1-4|TRBV5-4|-|TRBD1
CASRRTGTTNEKLFF
TGTGCCAGCAGACGGACAGGGACAACTAATGAAAAACTGTTTTTT
>TRBJ1-4|TRBV11-2|-|-
CASSLDKKEKLFF
TGTGCCAGCAGCTTAGATAAAAAAGAAAAACTGTTTTTT
>TRBJ1-4|TRBV5-4|-|TRBD1
CASSIQGALEKLFF
TGTGCCAGCAGCATACAGGGGGCGTTAGAAAAACTGTTTTTT
>TRBJ2-2|TRBV29-1|-|TRBD2
CSALSGSNTGELFF
TGCAGCGCCCTTAGCGGGTCGAACACCGGGGAGCTGTTTTTT
>TRBJ2-7|TRBV19|few|-
CASSPRAAGEQYF
TGTGCCAGTAGTCCTCGTGCAGCAGGGGAGCAGTACTTC
>TRBJ1-4|TRBV4-3|-|-
CASSQAGQSEKLFF
TGCGCCAGCAGCCAGGCGGGGCAGAGTGAAAAACTGTTTTTT
>TRBJ2-1|TRBV6-5|-|TRBD2
CASSSATSGAYNEQFF
TGTGCCAGCAGTTCGGCGACTAGCGGGGCCTACAATGAGCAGTTCTTC
>TRBJ2-3|TRBV11-2|once|-
CASSSSWGGYTDTQYF
TGTGCCAGCAGCTCCTCCTGGGGAGGATACACAGATACGCAGTATTTT
>TRBJ2-1|TRBV28|-|TRBD2
CASSVASGRGEQFF
TGTGCCAGCAGTGTGGCTAGCGGACGGGGAGAGCAGTTCTTC
>TRBJ2-1|TRBV9|-|-
CASSVGAESYNEQFF
TGTGCCAGCAGCGTAGGGGCAGAATCCTACAATGAGCAGTTCTTC
>TRBJ1-1|TRBV4-2|-|-
CASSRLSRGAEAFF
TGTGCCAGCAGCCGACTATCCAGGGGTGCTGAAGCTTTCTTT
>TRBJ1-6|TRBV19|-|-
CASSEGPNSPLHF
TGTGCCAGTAGCGAGGGTCCTAATTCACCCCTCCACTTT
>TRBJ2-3|TRBV28|-|TRBD2
CASSLLAGVNTDTQYF
TGTGCCAGCAGTTTACTAGCGGGAGTAAACACAGATACGCAGTATTTT
>TRBJ2-5|TRBV2|few|-
CASSKTARRETQYF
TGTGCCAGCAGTAAGACGGCCAGGCGAGAGACCCAGTACTTC
>TRBJ2-7|TRBV27|-|-
CASSRTPQGVSSYEQYF
TGTGCCAGCAGTCGAACCCCCCAAGGGGTCAGCTCCTACGAGCAGTACTTC
>TRBJ1-1|TRBV18|-|-
CASSLLGLNTEAFF
TGTGCCAGCTCACTCCTCGGGTTGAACACTGAAGCTTTCTTT
>TRBJ1-5|TRBV5-6|few|-
CASSSRRGAGNQPQHF
TGTGCCAGCAGCTCTAGGCGGGGCGCGGGCAATCAGCCCCAGCATTTT
>TRBJ1-1|TRBV21-1|-|-
CASSKTVRNTEAFF
TGTGCCAGCAGCAAAACAGTTCGGAACACTGAAGCTTTCTTT
>TRBJ1-1|TRBV6-5|-|-
CASSYRGNTEAFF
TGTGCCAGCAGTTACAGGGGAAACACTGAAGCTTTCTTT
>TRBJ1-1|TRBV7-3|once|-
CASSNAPGHNTEAFF
TGTGCCAGCAGCAACGCCCCGGGACACAACACTGAAGCTTTCTTT
>TRBJ1-2|TRBV18|-|TRBD1
CASSPSGQGNGYTF
TGTGCCAGCTCACCATCGGGACAGGGTAATGGCTACACCTTC
>TRBJ2-7|TRBV7-9|-|TRBD2
CASSSSGYYEQYF
TGTGCCAGCAGCTCTAGCGGATACTACGAGCAGTACTTC
>TRBJ1-2|TRBV4-2|few|-
CASSQPRGGTDFYGYTF
TGTGCCAGCAGCCAACCCCGAGGGGGAACTGACTTCTATGGCTACACCTTC
>TRBJ1-2|TRBV2|-|-
CASRAGLSTYGYTF
TGTGCCAGCAGAGCGGGACTTTCCACCTATGGCTACACCTTC